The rows below give T cell receptor beta chains drawn from one sample of a study of blood T cell repertoires in COVID-19. Some clones are missing from TCRdb's copy, which holds only in-frame ones; the method was immunoSEQ multiplex PCR. The sample gives 55,000 to 95,000 clones, roughly 76% of which show up once; 20% to 25% is in the top ten. Sequencing input: peripheral blood. These receptor sequences come from a woman in her seventies with acute or convalescent COVID-19. Both conserved end residues are part of each CDR3. D genes are given only for firm matches. Size is omitted from some rows. Given values are once, few, many or a class for expanded clones.

abundance	v_gene	d_gene	j_gene	CDR3nt	CDR3aa
NA	TRBV29-1	NA	TRBJ1-1	TGCAGCGCGCTGGGGGCAAACACTGAAGCTTTCTTT	CSALGANTEAFF
once	TRBV5-6	TRBD1	TRBJ1-6	TGTGCCAGCAGCTTGGTCCCGACAGGGAGCTCACCCCTCCACTTT	CASSLVPTGSSPLHF
once	TRBV14	TRBD2	TRBJ2-2	TGTGCCAGCAGCCAGGAGGGACTAGCGGATTTCACCGGGGAGCTGTTTTTT	CASSQEGLADFTGELFF
NA	TRBV3-1/TRBV3-2	NA	TRBJ2-7	TGTGCCAGCAGGACGTCCAGGATCCCCTACGAGCAGTACTTC	CASRTSRIPYEQYF
NA	TRBV18	TRBD2	TRBJ2-7	TGTGCCAGCTCAAGACGCACTAGCGACTCCTACGAGCAGTACTTC	CASSRRTSDSYEQYF
few	TRBV7-9	NA	TRBJ1-4	TGTGCCAGCAGCCCGCCGCTGAGTGGAGGAGGCAATGAAAAACTGTTTTTT	CASSPPLSGGGNEKLFF
NA	TRBV28	TRBD1	TRBJ1-2	TGTGCCAGCAGTTCTCCGGGACAGGGGGCCATGGTAGGTGGCTACACCTTC	CASSSPGQGAMVGGYTF
NA	TRBV4-1	TRBD1	TRBJ2-7	TGCGCCAGCAGCCGGTCCTACTCTCGGGACAGCTACGAGCAGTACTTC	CASSRSYSRDSYEQYF
NA	TRBV25-1	TRBD1	TRBJ2-7	TGTGCCAGCAGTGAATTTCGGACAGGGCTCTGGGAGCAGTACTTC	CASSEFRTGLWEQYF
NA	TRBV3-1/TRBV3-2	TRBD1	TRBJ1-1	TGTGCCAGCAGCCACAGACAGGGGTTGAACACTGAAGCTTTCTTT	CASSHRQGLNTEAFF
NA	TRBV28	NA	TRBJ1-1	TGTGCCAGCAGTCCGTCGCCAGGGATAAACACTGAAGCTTTCTTT	CASSPSPGINTEAFF